The next 10 T cell receptor beta chains were all read from a single sample in a study of blood T cell repertoires in COVID-19. This table comes from immunoSEQ multiplex PCR, and its TCRdb copy is limited to in-frame clones, with some not included. The table lists some 200,000 clones, more than 65% of them singletons, with about 2.3% in the top ten. Sequencing was carried out using peripheral blood. The receptors originated from a woman aged 55-70 years with acute or convalescent COVID-19.

Here the CDR3 DNA reads TGTGCCAGCAGCGTAGGTACTACAGGGGGAAATGAGCAGTTCTTC. It encodes CASSVGTTGGNEQFF. The V gene is TRBV9, the J gene TRBJ2-1; 8 nucleotides line up with TRBD1. V shed 0 bases, J shed 7 bases, and the junction held 6 bases outside the gene matches. The V gene's germline CDR1 is SGDLS and CDR2 YYNGEE. This CDR3 region has 15 residues. Looking up the rest from reference TRBV9 and TRBJ2-1 gives the full variable domain: DSGVTQTPKHLITATGQRVTLRCSPRSGDLSVYWYQQSLDQGLQFLIQYYNGEERAKGNILERFSAQQFPDLHSELNLSSLELGDSALYFCASSVGTTGGNEQFFGPGTRLTVL.

The rearrangement links TRBV11-2 to TRBJ2-5, with D perhaps TRBD2 (5 bases). Trimming stripped 5 bases from V and 2 bases from J, with 9 bases between. This CDR3 has 13 amino acids. The germline CDR1 and CDR2 sequences are SGHAT and FQNNGV. Written as DNA, the CDR3 is TGTGCCAGCAGCCCCGGACTGCAAGAGACCCAGTACTTC. Its translation: CASSPGLQETQYF.

This clone appeared a few times. The V and J genes are TRBV19 and TRBJ1-5; D may be TRBD1 (5 bases). CDR1 is LNHDA and CDR2 is SQIVND in the germline V gene (reference sequence). This CDR3 spans 16 amino acids. V lost 1 base to trimming and J lost 4 bases, with 14 bases between them. The CDR3 coding sequence is TGTGCCAGTAGTATAGTAGGGCCAGGGCAAAATCAGCCCCAGCATTTT. Its translation: CASSIVGPGQNQPQHF.

The chain uses TRBV7-9 and TRBJ1-1; no clear D gene. The V gene lost 0 bases and the J gene lost 1 base, with 9 bases spanning the gap. CDR1 and CDR2 from the germline V gene are SEHNR and FQNEAQ (reference sequence). The length of the CDR3 is 15 residues. CDR3 region: CASSLAGTQNTEAFF. CDR3 coding DNA: TGTGCCAGCAGCTTAGCTGGCACGCAGAACACTGAAGCTTTCTTT.

The V gene is TRBV27, the J gene TRBJ2-1, with TRBD1 as a possible D gene (5 bases). The CDR3 length is 14 residues. V lost 2 bases and J lost 2, with 7 bases in between. From germline, CDR1 is MNHEY and CDR2 SMNVEV (reference sequence). CDR3 residues: CASSLDRPYNEQFF. CDR3 in DNA: TGTGCCAGCAGTTTAGACAGACCCTACAATGAGCAGTTCTTC.

Only a few counts were recorded for this clone. This chain uses TRBV7-2 with TRBJ1-2, with TRBD1 matching 10 bases. Germline CDR1 reads SGHTA; CDR2 reads FQGNSA. The V and J ends lost 8 bases and 3 bases, in that order; junction bases with no gene match: 9. The CDR3 extends over 15 amino acids. CDR3 in DNA: TGTGCCAGCGTAAGGGGGACAGGGGATCACTATGGCTACACCTTC. It translates to CASVRGTGDHYGYTF.

The J gene is TRBJ2-7, the V gene TRBV2; 11 nucleotides match TRBD1. The V and J ends lost 5 bases and 5 bases, in that order; junction bases with no gene match: 11. The CDR3 loop spans 16 amino acids. Germline CDR1 SNHLY, CDR2 FYNNEI. CDR3 DNA sequence: TGTGCCAGCAGTCTCGGGACAGGGGGATCGATGAACGAGCAGTACTTC. Protein sequence: CASSLGTGGSMNEQYF.

The rearrangement links TRBV30 to TRBJ2-2; 10 nucleotides agree with TRBD2. This CDR3 has 17 residues. Trimming removed 6 bases from V and 3 bases from J; junction bases left unmatched: 13. Germline CDR1 is GTSNPN and CDR2 is SVGIG (reference sequence). The CDR3 coding sequence is TGTGCCTGCCCGAGGGGGCTAGCGGGGGCCTACACCGGGGAGCTGTTTTTT. Its protein is CACPRGLAGAYTGELFF.

The chain recombines TRBV12-3 or TRBV12-4 with TRBJ2-5, with 9 bases matching TRBD1. This CDR3 spans 13 amino acids. The V and J ends lost 6 bases and 3 bases, in that order; junction bases with no gene match: 2. Here the CDR3 DNA reads TGTGCCAGCAGAACAGGGGGCGAAGAGACCCAGTACTTC. As protein: CASRTGGEETQYF.

The count of this clone is one. The rearrangement links TRBV11-2 to TRBJ2-1, with TRBD1 matching 9 bases. The germline CDR1 and CDR2 sequences are SGHAT and FQNNGV. The V gene end was trimmed by 4 bases and the J gene end by 4 bases; junction bases not matched to a gene: 8. The CDR3 length is 16 residues. CDR3 sequence reads: CASSSPGQGGYNEQFF. Here the CDR3 DNA reads TGTGCCAGCAGCTCACCGGGACAGGGCGGATACAATGAGCAGTTCTTC. The whole variable domain, filled in from reference TRBV11-2 and TRBJ2-1, reads EAGVAQSPRYKIIEKRQSVAFWCNPISGHATLYWYQQILGQGPKLLIQFQNNGVVDDSQLPKDRFSAERLKGVDSTLKIQPAKLEDSAVYLCASSSPGQGGYNEQFFGPGTRLTVL.